This entry concerns a single T cell receptor beta chain. What it binds is unknown. A J-beta primer mix and a sample-barcoded 5' primer were used in a second PCR of about 6 to 12 cycles. TCRdb itself ran the 5' RACE reads through MiXCR, one entry per CDR3 protein. The sample records under 950,000 distinct CDR3 sequences, about 20% being singletons. There are 14 residues in the CDR3. Trimming cost V 4 bases and J 0 bases, with 7 bases left between them. Germline CDR1 is SGHDN and CDR2 is FVKESK. Individuals who donated were healthy Caucasians from Russia aged roughly 6 to 100. The record originates from a study of blood T cells in healthy people across ages. Whole-study findings and limits: Diversity of TCR beta per million T cells declined in a roughly linear way with age.

Sequenced sample: blood. The sequence came from a man in his sixties or seventies in good health. The rearrangement uses TRBV14 and TRBJ1-3; D not certain. CDR3 DNA sequence: TGTGCCAGCAGCCGAAGGGACTCTGGAAACACCATATATTTT. This gives the protein CASSRRDSGNTIYF.